The next 3 T cell receptor beta chains were all read from a single sample in a study of blood T cell repertoires in COVID-19. Assay: immunoSEQ multiplex PCR; the TCRdb copy retains only in-frame clones and omits some. This table has approximately 25,000 clones, roughly 94% appearing once. Source material: peripheral blood. The receptor source for this set is a man between 65 and 85 years old with active COVID-19.

The J gene is TRBJ2-2, the V gene TRBV7-2, with TRBD2 matching over 12 bases. The germline CDR1 and CDR2 sequences are SGHTA and FQGNSA. The CDR3 runs 17 residues. With 7 bases clipped from V and 7 bases from J, the junction kept 13 bases outside the gene matches. Written as DNA, the CDR3 is TGTGCCAGCACTAAGGGCCCTAGCGGGAGGGTTCACGGGGAGCTGTTTTTT. Its translation: CASTKGPSGRVHGELFF.

The chain carries TRBV12-3 or TRBV12-4 and TRBJ2-7; TRBD1 matches at 10 bases. V was pared by 8 bases and J by 3 bases, with 1 base of the junction left unmatched. The CDR3 is made up of 12 amino acids. The CDR3 here is CASRTGGYEQYF. The CDR3 DNA reads as TGTGCCAGCCGGACAGGGGGCTACGAGCAGTACTTC.

V and J are TRBV21-1 and TRBJ2-3; the table names TRBD2, a call not compared with the DNA. TRBV21-1 is classified as a pseudogene. The CDR3 is 17 amino acids. The CDR3 nucleotides are TGTGCCAGCAGCAAAGCCGTCCTACGGGAGCTGACAGATACGCAGTATTTT. Protein sequence: CASSKAVLRELTDTQYF.